Following are 15 T cell receptor beta chains from one sample sequenced in a study of shared clonotypes between healthy human individuals. Assay: immunoSEQ multiplex PCR; the TCRdb copy retains only in-frame clones and omits some. Of about 1.1 million clones listed, about four fifths are singletons. Sequenced material: memory CD4+ T cells from PBMCs. Described subset: CD45RA-negative fraction. These receptors were taken from a man between 18 and 35 years old in good health. Some clones in this sample may be carry-over from other donors' samples.

The chain links TRBV18 to TRBJ2-6, with 7 positions matching TRBD2. The V gene's germline CDR1 is KGHSH and CDR2 LQKENI. This CDR3 comprises 17 residues. Trimming at V came to 6 bases and at J to 0 bases, leaving 8 bases not matched to a gene. The CDR3 reads CASSPLGEGSGANVLTF. Written as DNA, the CDR3 is TGTGCCAGCTCCCCGCTGGGGGAGGGCTCTGGGGCCAACGTCCTGACTTTC.

The V and J genes are TRBV6-5 and TRBJ1-1; possible D gene TRBD1, 5 bases. CDR3 length: 13 residues. Germline lookup yields CDR1 MNHEY and CDR2 SVGAGI. V lost 4 bases and J 5 bases, leaving 11 bases between the germline ends. As DNA, the CDR3 is TGTGCCAGCAGTTCAGGGACGGGGACTGAAGCTTTCTTT. Translating gives CASSSGTGTEAFF.

This sequence joins TRBV18 and TRBJ1-1; possibly TRBD1 for D (5 bases). From germline, CDR1 is KGHSH and CDR2 LQKENI. V lost 1 base and J lost 3, with 9 bases in between. This CDR3 is built from 14 residues. CDR3 nucleotide sequence: TGTGCCAGCTCACCACAGGGGAAGGACACTGAAGCTTTCTTT. Its translation is CASSPQGKDTEAFF.

The chain recombines TRBV5-4 with TRBJ2-3; D assignment may be TRBD1 or TRBD2 (5 bases each). V shed 4 bases and J shed 4 bases, with 10 bases lying between them. Germline CDR1 SGHNT, CDR2 YYREEE (reference sequence). This CDR3 region has 13 residues. CDR3 protein: CASSPGTPDTQYF. The CDR3 DNA is TGTGCCAGCAGCCCGGGGACCCCAGATACGCAGTATTTT.

A note on this clone: This may come from a read error, since a much larger clone is one base off. The same CDR3 can be traced to other DNA sequences in this sample. The chain couples TRBV28 to TRBJ2-5; D is unclear. CDR1 is MDHEN and CDR2 is SYDVKM in the germline V gene. Trimming took off 1 base at V and 2 bases at J, with 5 bases between the two ends. This CDR3 has 13 residues. The CDR3 is CASSLSGQETQYF. The CDR3 DNA follows: TGTGCCAGCAGTTTATCCGGACAAGAGACCCAGTACTTC.

The chain couples TRBV5-1 to TRBJ2-4; D possibly uses TRBD1 or TRBD2 (5 bases each). V dropped 4 bases and J dropped 6 bases, with 20 bases sitting between them. The CDR3 runs to 16 residues. Germline V CDR1 and CDR2: SGHRS, YFSETQ. DNA for the CDR3: TGCGCCAGCAGCCGTACCCCGGGGCAACTAGTAAACATTCAGTACTTC. Protein: CASSRTPGQLVNIQYF. The full variable domain, rest sourced from reference TRBV5-1 and TRBJ2-4, is KAGVTQTPRYLIKTRGQQVTLSCSPISGHRSVSWYQQTPGQGLQFLFEYFSETQRNKGNFPGRFSGRQFSNSRSEMNVSTLELGDSALYLCASSRTPGQLVNIQYFGAGTRLSVL.

This chain connects TRBV6-5 to TRBJ2-7; 12 positions match TRBD2. CDR3 size: 16 residues. The V segment lost 2 bases and the J segment 4 bases; nucleotides outside the gene matches: 6. CDR1 is MNHEY, CDR2 SVGAGI, per germline. The CDR3 reads CASSYKGLAGGYEQYF. Written as DNA, the CDR3 is TGTGCCAGCAGTTACAAGGGACTAGCGGGCGGTTACGAGCAGTACTTC.

This chain joins TRBV5-1 and TRBJ2-7, with 8 bases that match TRBD1. CDR1 and CDR2 (germline): SGHRS, YFSETQ. The CDR3 consists of 15 residues. J was trimmed by 5 bases and V by 5 bases; bases with no gene match: 12. As DNA, the CDR3 is TGCGCCAGCAGTCAACGCGGGCAGGGGGCCCACGAGCAGTACTTC. Residues: CASSQRGQGAHEQYF. Combining the CDR3 with reference TRBV5-1 and TRBJ2-7 gives the whole variable domain KAGVTQTPRYLIKTRGQQVTLSCSPISGHRSVSWYQQTPGQGLQFLFEYFSETQRNKGNFPGRFSGRQFSNSRSEMNVSTLELGDSALYLCASSQRGQGAHEQYFGPGTRLTVT.

The chain couples TRBV6-1 to TRBJ1-3; D call uncertain. V was shortened by 4 bases and J by 0 bases, with 4 bases between the two germline ends. The germline gives CDR1 MNHNS, CDR2 SASEGT. The CDR3 spans 13 residues. The DNA of the CDR3 is TGTGCCAGCAGTGTAGACTCTGGAAACACCATATATTTT. Its protein product is CASSVDSGNTIYF.

The rearrangement uses TRBV7-3 and TRBJ1-1; the D gene is possibly TRBD1 (5 bases). CDR1 is SGHTA, CDR2 FQGTGA, per germline. Trimming cost V 1 base and J 7 bases, with 31 bases left between them. This CDR3 has 20 residues. This CDR3 is CASSLNHGTLKTSKPGEAFF. For the CDR3, the DNA is TGTGCCAGCAGCTTAAATCACGGGACTCTAAAGACCTCCAAACCGGGTGAAGCTTTCTTT.

CDR3 residues: CASSIGQGSRGYTF. DNA of the CDR3: TGTGCCAGCAGCATAGGACAGGGTTCGAGAGGCTACACCTTC. The V call is TRBV11-2, the J call TRBJ1-2; 8 nucleotides align to TRBD1. The CDR3 spans 14 residues. J lost 8 bases, V lost 5 bases, and 10 bases had no gene match. The V gene's germline CDR1 is SGHAT and CDR2 FQNNGV.

The J gene is TRBJ1-3, the V gene TRBV5-6, with D perhaps TRBD1 (5 bases). V dropped 2 bases and J dropped 2 bases, with 11 bases sitting between them. Germline assignment: CDR1 SGHDT and CDR2 YYEEEE. The CDR3 covers 15 residues. DNA of the CDR3: TGTGCCAGCAGCTTAACCGGGACGCCTGGAAACACCATATATTTT. Translating gives CASSLTGTPGNTIYF.

Concerning this clone itself: A much larger clone sits a single nucleotide away, making a read error possible. Other DNA sequences in this sample translate to the same CDR3. This chain links TRBV7-9 with TRBJ2-1; the D is unclear. The CDR3 has 13 amino acids. Germline V lookup: CDR1 SEHNR, CDR2 FQNEAQ (reference sequence). V lost 1 base and J lost 5, with 6 bases in between. Here the CDR3 reads CASSLGQNNEQFF. The CDR3 nucleotides read TGTGCCAGCAGCTTAGGGCAGAACAATGAGCAGTTCTTC.

The chain joins TRBV5-6 to TRBJ1-5; TRBD1 matches at 8 bases. CDR1 is SGHDT and CDR2 is YYEEEE in the germline V gene. CDR3 size: 14 residues. The trim removed 6 bases at V and 0 bases at J, leaving 2 bases unmatched. CDR3 in amino acids: CASTDRGSNQPQHF. For the CDR3, the DNA is TGTGCCAGCACAGACAGGGGTAGCAATCAGCCCCAGCATTTT.

The chain links TRBV5-1 to TRBJ1-4, with D possibly being TRBD1 (6 bases). Trimming left V 0 bases short and J 4 bases short, with 7 bases between. The CDR3 has 14 amino acids. Germline CDR1 is SGHRS and CDR2 is YFSETQ. CDR3 DNA sequence: TGCGCCAGCAGCTTGGGGACAGTTAATGAAAAACTGTTTTTT. As protein: CASSLGTVNEKLFF.